One and the same sample provided the 24 T cell receptor beta chains below, sequenced in a study of blood T cell repertoires in COVID-19. The method was immunoSEQ multiplex PCR; TCRdb's version includes in-frame clones alone and lacks a portion of them. The sample records 68,000 or so clones, 79% being singletons. Sequenced material: peripheral blood. These receptors were collected from a woman between 50 and 59 years old with acute or convalescent COVID-19.

The chain links TRBV5-5 to TRBJ2-1, with 9 bases lining up with TRBD1. This CDR3 has 15 residues. Unmatched junction bases numbered 5, after V lost 0 bases and J lost 7 bases. Germline assignment: CDR1 SGHKS and CDR2 YYEKEE (reference sequence). CDR3 DNA sequence: TGTGCCAGCAGCTTGGCCGGGACAGGGTGGAATGAGCAGTTCTTC. This sequence encodes CASSLAGTGWNEQFF.

The genes are TRBV6-5 and TRBJ2-3, with a tentative D call TRBD2 (5 bases). The CDR3 loop spans 14 amino acids. V shed 7 bases and J shed 9 bases, with 20 bases lying between them. Germline V gene lookup returns CDR1 MNHEY and CDR2 SVGAGI. CDR3 in amino acids: CASTTRAGLGTQYF. CDR3 coding DNA: TGTGCCAGCACTACACGGGCGGGTTTGGGAACGCAGTATTTT.

This chain uses TRBV30 with TRBJ1-1, with 8 bases matching TRBD1. The CDR3 length is 15 residues. CDR1 GTSNPN and CDR2 SVGIG come from the germline V gene (reference sequence). V was clipped by 5 bases and J by 4 bases; unmatched bases: 12. CDR3 DNA sequence: TGTGCCTGGGGGGGGACAGGTGGGGTTTTCACTGAAGCTTTCTTT. Protein sequence: CAWGGTGGVFTEAFF.

CDR3 residues: CASSPTGTSNEQFF. Written as DNA, the CDR3 is TGTGCCAGCAGCCCGACCGGGACTTCAAATGAGCAGTTCTTC. The J gene is TRBJ2-1, the V gene TRBV5-4, with D maybe TRBD2 (6 bases). CDR1 is SGHNT, CDR2 YYREEE, per germline (reference sequence). Trimming took 4 bases from V and 7 from J, leaving 15 bases between them. This CDR3 is 14 amino acids long.

The chain couples TRBV24-1 to TRBJ2-1, with 12 bases matching TRBD2. Germline CDR1 reads KGHDR; CDR2 reads SFDVKD. Trimming took 8 bases from V and 7 from J; bases not matched to a gene: 2. This CDR3 region has 13 residues. In DNA form, the CDR3 reads TGTGCCACCAACCTAGCGGGGGGGAATGAGCAGTTCTTC. This translates into CATNLAGGNEQFF.

The count of this clone is one. The V and J genes are TRBV19 and TRBJ2-6, with D possibly TRBD1 on 5 matching bases. This CDR3 has 14 residues. With 8 bases removed from V and 0 bases from J, the gap between germline ends came to 8 bases. Germline CDR1 reads LNHDA; CDR2 reads SQIVND (reference sequence). The DNA of the CDR3 is TGTGCCAGTCAGACAGTCTCTGGGGCCAACGTCCTGACTTTC. Translating gives CASQTVSGANVLTF.

J is TRBJ2-7 and V is TRBV7-2; 7 bases agree with TRBD1. This CDR3 is 15 amino acids long. Germline V gives CDR1 SGHTA, CDR2 FQGNSA. Trimming at V came to 5 bases and at J to 2 bases, leaving 9 bases not matched to a gene. The CDR3 loop reads CASSLDRVLAYEQYF. For the CDR3, the DNA is TGTGCCAGCAGCCTCGACAGGGTTCTCGCCTACGAGCAGTACTTC.

The chain employs TRBV5-1 and TRBJ2-7; 10 nucleotides agree with TRBD2. The CDR3 is 14 residues long. Germline CDR1 SGHRS, CDR2 YFSETQ. Germline trimming cut 4 bases from V and 1 base from J; bases unmatched to any gene: 2. This CDR3 reads CASSLSGGSYEQYF. The DNA for the CDR3 is TGCGCCAGCAGCCTTAGCGGGGGGTCCTACGAGCAGTACTTC.

The gene calls are TRBV18 and TRBJ1-2, with 8 nucleotides matching TRBD1. This CDR3 has 15 amino acids. Germline-derived CDR1 and CDR2 are KGHSH and LQKENI. Trimming took 2 bases from V and 0 from J; bases not matched to a gene: 2. The CDR3 DNA reads TGTGCCAGCTCACCAGGACAGGGCACTAACTATGGCTACACCTTC. This sequence encodes CASSPGQGTNYGYTF. Looking up the rest from reference TRBV18 and TRBJ1-2 gives the full variable domain: NAGVMQNPRHLVRRRGQEARLRCSPMKGHSHVYWYRQLPEEGLKFMVYLQKENIIDESGMPKERFSAEFPKEGPSILRIQQVVRGDSAAYFCASSPGQGTNYGYTFGSGTRLTVV.

CDR3 sequence: CASSSLGTGNTIYF. The CDR3 coding sequence is TGTGCCAGCAGCTCACTCGGGACTGGAAACACCATATATTTT. The gene calls are TRBV3-1 (or the pseudogene TRBV3-2) and TRBJ1-3; D gene uncertain. The CDR3 extends over 14 amino acids. CDR1 LGHDT and CDR2 YNNKEL come from the germline V gene (reference sequence). The ends were cut back, 5 bases at V and 2 bases at J, with 10 bases in the middle.

This chain uses TRBV9 with TRBJ1-2, with 7 bases fitting TRBD1. In germline, CDR1 is SGDLS, CDR2 YYNGEE. Germline trimming cut 1 base from V and 2 bases from J; bases unmatched to any gene: 5. The CDR3 contains 15 residues. CDR3 region: CASSVSSQGNYGYTF. DNA for the CDR3: TGTGCCAGCAGCGTATCGTCACAGGGGAACTATGGCTACACCTTC.

The chain links TRBV5-1 to TRBJ1-3; possible D gene TRBD1, 6 bases. V was cut by 0 bases and J by 4 bases, with 14 bases left in between. Looked up from germline, CDR1 is SGHRS and CDR2 is YFSETQ. The CDR3 totals 16 residues. In DNA form, the CDR3 reads TGCGCCAGCAGCTTGGTAGGGCAGGGGATAGGAAACACCATATATTTT. It yields the protein CASSLVGQGIGNTIYF.

This chain uses TRBV11-2 with TRBJ2-5; 9 bases match TRBD1. Trimming took 5 bases from V and 4 from J; bases not matched to a gene: 5. The CDR3 loop spans 14 amino acids. CDR1 and CDR2 (germline): SGHAT, FQNNGV. The CDR3 DNA follows: TGTGCCAGCAGCACGCAACAGGGGGCAGAGACCCAGTACTTC. It yields the protein CASSTQQGAETQYF.

This clone is medium-sized. The chain is built from TRBV27 and TRBJ2-5, with D tentatively TRBD2 (6 bases). The V end lost 5 bases, the J end lost 5 bases, and 18 bases lay between the germline ends. This CDR3 contains 15 residues. Germline assignment: CDR1 MNHEY and CDR2 SMNVEV (reference sequence). Here the CDR3 DNA reads TGTGCCAGCAGTAGAGTCGGGGCCCTAGCGGAGACCCAGTACTTC. Encoded protein: CASSRVGALAETQYF.

By share of the sample, this clone is medium-sized. V usage is TRBV12-5 and J usage is TRBJ2-1, with TRBD2 matching 11 bases. Germline CDR1 and CDR2: LGHNT and FRNRAP. The CDR3 sequence is 17 residues long. Trimming at V came to 2 bases and at J to 6 bases, leaving 9 bases not matched to a gene. The CDR3: CASGLTSGGWGTNEQFF. The CDR3 nucleotides read TGTGCTAGTGGTTTGACTAGCGGGGGTTGGGGAACCAATGAGCAGTTCTTC. The full variable domain, its missing parts supplied by reference TRBV12-5 and TRBJ2-1, is DARVTQTPRHKVTEMGQEVTMRCQPILGHNTVFWYRQTMMQGLELLAYFRNRAPLDDSGMPKDRFSAEMPDATLATLKIQPSEPRDSAVYFCASGLTSGGWGTNEQFFGPGTRLTVL.

The chain couples TRBV6-2 or TRBV6-3 to TRBJ2-2; 8 nucleotides align to TRBD2. Germline V gene lookup returns CDR1 MNHEY and CDR2 SVGEGT. The CDR3 is made up of 15 amino acids. The junction had 8 bases not matched to a gene; V was cut back by 6 bases and J by 5 bases. The CDR3 sequence is CASSNSGSGTGELFF. CDR3 DNA: TGTGCCAGCAGCAACAGCGGGAGTGGGACCGGGGAGCTGTTTTTT.

The chain combines TRBV6-1 with TRBJ1-4; TRBD1 aligns across 7 bases. CDR1 and CDR2 from the germline V gene are MNHNS and SASEGT. The CDR3 spans 14 residues. With 2 bases clipped from V and 7 bases from J, the junction kept 4 bases outside the gene matches. DNA of the CDR3: TGTGCCAGCAGTGAAAGGGGGCGCGGTGAAAAACTGTTTTTT. Translating gives CASSERGRGEKLFF.

In its sample, this clone was seen once. The V call is TRBV7-2, the J call TRBJ1-1; 11 bases line up with TRBD1. V was pared by 5 bases and J by 6 bases, with 8 bases of the junction left unmatched. This CDR3 comprises 15 residues. Germline V gene lookup returns CDR1 SGHTA and CDR2 FQGNSA. In nucleotides, the CDR3 is TGTGCCAGCAGCCCTCAAGGGGACAGGGGGGCTGAAGCTTTCTTT. It codes for CASSPQGDRGAEAFF.

The chain couples TRBV19 to TRBJ2-1, with TRBD2 identical over 9 bases. V trimming: 5 bases; J trimming: 6 bases; junction bases outside the gene matches: 8. This CDR3 is built from 15 residues. Germline CDR1 reads LNHDA; CDR2 reads SQIVND (reference sequence). In DNA form, the CDR3 reads TGTGCCAGTAGTCTGCGGGAGGGCCCCCTCAATGAGCAGTTCTTC. This encodes CASSLREGPLNEQFF.

The chain carries TRBV6-5 and TRBJ1-5; tentative D call: TRBD1 (5 bases). CDR3 size: 14 residues. In germline, CDR1 is MNHEY, CDR2 SVGAGI. V was cut by 2 bases and J by 3 bases, with 8 bases left in between. CDR3 coding DNA: TGTGCCAGCAGTTACATAGGGGACAATCAGCCCCAGCATTTT. Encoded protein: CASSYIGDNQPQHF.

V is TRBV28 and J is TRBJ2-2, with TRBD1 matching over 11 bases. Germline V lookup: CDR1 MDHEN, CDR2 SYDVKM. This CDR3 comprises 17 residues. The V gene end was trimmed by 4 bases and the J gene end by 7 bases; junction bases not matched to a gene: 11. The CDR3 coding sequence is TGTGCCAGCAGTTCCCATGGACAGGGGGCGGCTGTCGGGGAGCTGTTTTTT. This codes for CASSSHGQGAAVGELFF.

The rearrangement uses TRBV7-9 and TRBJ2-5; no clear D. Trimming shortened V by 2 bases and J by 5 bases, and 12 bases separated the two germline ends. Germline V lookup: CDR1 SEHNR, CDR2 FQNEAQ (reference sequence). There are 14 residues in the CDR3. The CDR3 DNA reads TGTGCCAGCAGCTTAAAGAGCACTCACGAGACCCAGTACTTC. Protein: CASSLKSTHETQYF.

The chain uses TRBV5-4 and TRBJ2-2; the D gene is possibly TRBD2 (5 bases). The CDR3 is made up of 15 amino acids. With 3 bases removed from V and 7 bases from J, the gap between germline ends came to 16 bases. Per the germline V gene, CDR1 is SGHNT and CDR2 is YYREEE (reference sequence). CDR3 sequence: CASSSGLGKGGELFF. The CDR3 DNA reads as TGTGCCAGCAGCTCTGGACTCGGAAAGGGCGGGGAGCTGTTTTTT.

This clone was picked up one time. The chain recombines TRBV7-2 with TRBJ2-3, with D possibly being TRBD1 (6 bases). Trimming pared 3 bases from V and 2 bases from J, leaving 9 bases between. The CDR3 has 14 amino acids. Germline V gene sequence: CDR1 SGHTA, CDR2 FQGNSA. The CDR3 DNA reads TGTGCCAGCAGCTTTCGGGACATCACAGATACGCAGTATTTT. This encodes CASSFRDITDTQYF.